Here is one TCR beta chain with its context. Its antigen is still unknown. No base quality information exists; no much larger clone differs at one position. Taken from cysteine to phenylalanine, the CDR3 has 14 residues. The kept DNA is CDR3 alone, 42 bases in frame from the first base. Relative to germline, V is 0 bases shorter and J is 4 bases shorter, with 9 bases between their ends. The germline V gene sets CDR1 to MNHEY and CDR2 to SVGAGI. The data are from a study of cytomegalovirus exposure and HLA in healthy donors (dated by TCRdb to 2017 to 2019). Concerning the study at large: A later analysis indicated that the 90 to 150 validation repertoires were generated on the platform also employed for the 720 or so repertoires of the first cohort. High-throughput TCR immunosequencing, statistical association of individual TCRs with disease status, and machine learning were combined to predict cytomegalovirus infection status. The study aimed to test whether cataloging public T cell receptors could reveal signatures of past pathogen exposure. In addition to the first cohort of 666 subjects, a separate validation cohort of approximately 120 different subjects was used.

Paper-wide results and their limitations: The validation cohort had no HLA typing available for a later analysis, so co-occurrence within that cohort was assessed over all 120 or so repertoires. A few of the identified cytomegalovirus-associated TCR beta chains were confirmed in vitro to be specific for cytomegalovirus antigens. According to the authors, the approach could potentially be generalized to other disease states and immunological phenotypes. A later analysis found that TCRs clustered in the first cohort also tended to co-occur in the roughly 110 validation repertoires, with just under 95% of cluster scores above 0. The classifier was reported to diagnose cytomegalovirus status with high specificity and sensitivity in both the original and validation cohorts. In the study, some 160 TCR beta chains were listed as associated with cytomegalovirus. Most TCR sequences were observed very rarely across donors, whereas some public TCRs were present in many individuals.

The donors were included in the validation cohort of approximately 120 subjects, a group kept apart from the roughly 680-subject first cohort. Library method: the immunoSEQ multiplex PCR assay. The original pipeline was this. To diagnose cytomegalovirus status from the catalog of TCR beta chain sequences, a statistical classification framework was built. The clones in this table, taken by TCRdb from immuneACCESS, are in-frame only. Not every clone is retained; where verified, under half of the shortfall comes from an unresolved V gene, and the cause of the rest is unknown. V and J calls and clone size are as listed in that table; D and trimming were resolved from the DNA. Recorded for this sample are tens of thousands of clones; about 88% of them occurred a single time. The leading ten clones occupy under 7% of the sample.

The clonotype was recovered from a woman aged 30 to 39 in good health and CMV-seronegative. The sample taken for sequencing was PBMCs. The rearranged segments are TRBV6-5 and TRBJ1-1; no D gene can be assigned with confidence. The bases are TGTGCCAGCAGTTACTCGGAGGTCGGCACTGAAGCTTTCTTT. Translated, this is CASSYSEVGTEAFF.